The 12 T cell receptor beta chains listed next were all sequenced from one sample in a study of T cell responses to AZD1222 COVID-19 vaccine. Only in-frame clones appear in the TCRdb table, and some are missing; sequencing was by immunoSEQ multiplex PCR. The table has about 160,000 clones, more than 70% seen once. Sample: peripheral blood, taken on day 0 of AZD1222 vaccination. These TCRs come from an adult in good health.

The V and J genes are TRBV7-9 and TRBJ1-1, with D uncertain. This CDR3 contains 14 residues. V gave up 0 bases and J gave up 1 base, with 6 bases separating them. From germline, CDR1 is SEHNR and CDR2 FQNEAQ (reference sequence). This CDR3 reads CASSLARTNTEAFF. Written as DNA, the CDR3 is TGTGCCAGCAGCTTAGCCAGGACGAACACTGAAGCTTTCTTT. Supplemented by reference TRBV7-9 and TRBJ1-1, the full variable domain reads DTGVSQNPRHKITKRGQNVTFRCDPISEHNRLYWYRQTLGQGPEFLTYFQNEAQLEKSRLLSDRFSAERPKGSFSTLEIQRTEQGDSAMYLCASSLARTNTEAFFGQGTRLTVV.

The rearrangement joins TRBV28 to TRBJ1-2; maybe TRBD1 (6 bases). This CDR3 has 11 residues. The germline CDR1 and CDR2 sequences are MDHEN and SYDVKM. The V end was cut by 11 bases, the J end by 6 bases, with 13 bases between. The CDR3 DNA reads TGTGCCGTCGGGACACTGAATGGCTACACCTTC. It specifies CAVGTLNGYTF.

The CDR3 DNA reads as TGTGCCAGTCAATCAGAGGAGTTCAAGCCCCAGCATTTT. Translation gives CASQSEEFKPQHF. V usage is TRBV19 and J usage is TRBJ1-5; no firm D call. Germline V gene sequence: CDR1 LNHDA, CDR2 SQIVND (reference sequence). The V and J ends lost 8 bases and 8 bases respectively, with 16 bases between them. This CDR3 contains 13 residues.

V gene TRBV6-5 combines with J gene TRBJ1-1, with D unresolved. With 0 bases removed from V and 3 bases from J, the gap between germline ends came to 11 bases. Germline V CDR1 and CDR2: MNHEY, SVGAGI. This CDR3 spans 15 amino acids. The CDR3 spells CASSYSGPSHTEAFF. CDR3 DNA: TGTGCCAGCAGTTACTCCGGACCGTCGCACACTGAAGCTTTCTTT.

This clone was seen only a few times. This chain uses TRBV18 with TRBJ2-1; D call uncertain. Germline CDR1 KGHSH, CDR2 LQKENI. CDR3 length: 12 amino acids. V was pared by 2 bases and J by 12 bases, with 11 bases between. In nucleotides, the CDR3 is TGTGCCAGCTCACCAGACCACGATCTGCAGTTCTTC. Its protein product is CASSPDHDLQFF.

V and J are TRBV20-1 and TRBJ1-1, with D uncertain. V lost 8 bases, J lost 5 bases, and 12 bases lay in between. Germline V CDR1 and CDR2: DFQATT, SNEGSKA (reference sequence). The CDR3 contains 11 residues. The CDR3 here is CSLPVGTEAFF. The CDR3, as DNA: TGCAGTTTACCGGTTGGGACTGAAGCTTTCTTT.

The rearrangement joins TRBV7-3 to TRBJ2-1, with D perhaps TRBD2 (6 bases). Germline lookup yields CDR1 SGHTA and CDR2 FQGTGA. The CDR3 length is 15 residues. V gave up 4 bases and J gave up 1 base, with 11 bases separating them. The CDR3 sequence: CASSSNGGSYNEQFF. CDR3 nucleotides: TGTGCCAGCAGCTCAAACGGGGGTTCCTACAATGAGCAGTTCTTC.

The DNA for the CDR3 is TGTGCCAGTACGCCCCAGCTCAATGAAAAACTGTTTTTT. Residues: CASTPQLNEKLFF. The gene calls are TRBV19 and TRBJ1-4, with unresolved D. CDR1 and CDR2 (germline): LNHDA, SQIVND (reference sequence). The CDR3 runs to 13 residues. Trimming took off 7 bases at V and 5 bases at J, with 11 bases between the two ends.

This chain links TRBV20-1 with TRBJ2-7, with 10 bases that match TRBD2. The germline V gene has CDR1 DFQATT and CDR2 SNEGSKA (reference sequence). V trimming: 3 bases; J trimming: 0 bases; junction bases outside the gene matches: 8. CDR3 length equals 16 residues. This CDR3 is CSASPRTSGGSYEQYF. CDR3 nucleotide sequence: TGCAGTGCTAGTCCCAGGACTAGCGGAGGCTCCTACGAGCAGTACTTC.

This CDR3 is CASSFFSGGQPQHF. As DNA, the CDR3 is TGTGCCAGCAGTTTTTTCAGTGGCGGCCAGCCCCAGCATTTT. The chain links TRBV28 to TRBJ1-5, with D unresolved. The length of the CDR3 is 14 residues. Looked up from germline, CDR1 is MDHEN and CDR2 is SYDVKM. Between the trimmed V and J ends, which lost 3 bases and 7 bases, there was a span of 13 bases. Using reference TRBV28 and TRBJ1-5 for the parts outside the CDR3, the full variable domain is DVKVTQSSRYLVKRTGEKVFLECVQDMDHENMFWYRQDPGLGLRLIYFSYDVKMKEKGDIPEGYSVSREKKERFSLILESASTNQTSMYLCASSFFSGGQPQHFGDGTRLSIL.

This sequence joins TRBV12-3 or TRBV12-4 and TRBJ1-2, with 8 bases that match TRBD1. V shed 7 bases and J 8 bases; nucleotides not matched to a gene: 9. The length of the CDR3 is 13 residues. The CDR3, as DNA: TGTGCCAGCACCCCGGCAGGGGGCGACGGCTACACCTTC. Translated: CASTPAGGDGYTF.

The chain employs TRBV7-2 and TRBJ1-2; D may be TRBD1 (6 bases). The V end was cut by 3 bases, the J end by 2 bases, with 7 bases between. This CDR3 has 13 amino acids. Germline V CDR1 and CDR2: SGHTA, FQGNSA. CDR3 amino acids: CASSLQGNYGYTF. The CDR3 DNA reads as TGTGCCAGCAGCTTGCAGGGGAACTATGGCTACACCTTC.